These 18 T cell receptor beta chains came from one sample sequenced in a study of T cells in localized non-small cell lung cancer. Measured with immunoSEQ multiplex PCR; TCRdb has only the in-frame clones, and not every one. Here the sample spans 30,000 or so clones, around 90% being singletons. The sequencing here drew on peripheral blood mononuclear cells, taken before any cancer treatment. The receptors were sampled from a woman between 35 and 70 years old with stage III lung adenocarcinoma.

V and J are TRBV19 and TRBJ2-7; D call uncertain. CDR3 length equals 12 residues. Germline CDR1 reads LNHDA; CDR2 reads SQIVND (reference sequence). Trimming shortened V by 7 bases and J by 9 bases, and 16 bases separated the two germline ends. CDR3 sequence (DNA): TGTGCCAGTACCCGGACGGTCGACGGGCAGTACTTC. This gives the protein CASTRTVDGQYF.

Here the CDR3 reads CASSLEPGQDYGYTF. DNA of the CDR3: TGTGCCAGCAGCTTAGAGCCGGGACAGGATTATGGCTACACCTTC. This chain connects TRBV7-2 to TRBJ1-2; TRBD1 agrees at 8 bases. V trimming: 1 base; J trimming: 5 bases; junction bases outside the gene matches: 6. CDR1 and CDR2 (germline): SGHTA, FQGNSA. The CDR3 is 15 amino acids.

The DNA of the CDR3 is TGTGCCAGCTGCATAGGCCGACGGGATACGCAGTATTTT. It encodes CASCIGRRDTQYF. V usage is TRBV2 and J usage is TRBJ2-3; D unresolved. This CDR3 contains 13 residues. Germline V gene data show CDR1 as SNHLY and CDR2 as FYNNEI. V was clipped by 8 bases and J by 6 bases, with 15 bases between them.

V usage is TRBV30 and J usage is TRBJ2-2, with D perhaps TRBD1 (6 bases). The CDR3 totals 17 residues. V dropped 4 bases and J dropped 2 bases, with 20 bases sitting between them. Germline CDR1 reads GTSNPN; CDR2 reads SVGIG (reference sequence). The CDR3 DNA sequence: TGTGCCTGGATCCCTATCGCCGGGACATCTAACACCGGGGAGCTGTTTTTT. Residues: CAWIPIAGTSNTGELFF. Drawing the rest from reference TRBV30 and TRBJ2-2, the complete variable domain is SQTIHQWPATLVQPVGSPLSLECTVEGTSNPNLYWYRQAAGRGLQLLFYSVGIGQISSEVPQNLSASRPQDRQFILSSKKLLLSDSGFYLCAWIPIAGTSNTGELFFGEGSRLTVL.

This clone was observed a handful of times. The rearrangement joins TRBV5-6 to TRBJ2-2; 12 bases match TRBD1. V lost 3 bases to trimming and J lost 8 bases; unmatched junction nucleotides: 5. CDR1 SGHDT and CDR2 YYEEEE come from the germline V gene. The CDR3 loop spans 15 amino acids. The CDR3 region is CASSSRDRGPGELFF. As DNA, the CDR3 is TGTGCCAGCAGCTCCCGGGACAGGGGGCCTGGGGAGCTGTTTTTT.

V gene TRBV7-3 combines with J gene TRBJ2-1; TRBD1 agrees at 8 bases. V lost 3 bases and J lost 8; bases outside the gene matches: 6. Germline V lookup: CDR1 SGHTA, CDR2 FQGTGA. The CDR3 has 14 amino acids. The CDR3: CASSLQTGADEQFF. CDR3 nucleotides: TGTGCCAGCAGCTTGCAGACAGGGGCTGATGAGCAGTTCTTC.

The rearrangement joins TRBV5-4 to TRBJ1-2, with TRBD1 matching over 12 bases. Germline V gives CDR1 SGHNT, CDR2 YYREEE (reference sequence). The CDR3 length is 14 residues. Trimming cost V 5 bases and J 8 bases; bases outside gene matches: 7. The CDR3 reads CASRLGQGAGGYTF. Here the CDR3 DNA reads TGTGCCAGCAGGCTGGGACAGGGGGCGGGCGGCTACACCTTC.

The rearrangement joins TRBV4-1 to TRBJ1-2, with 7 bases fitting TRBD1. Germline assignment: CDR1 MGHRA and CDR2 YSYEKL. V was pared by 1 base and J by 2 bases, with 4 bases of the junction left unmatched. The CDR3 has 15 residues. CDR3 coding DNA: TGCGCCAGCAGCCAAGGACAGGGTACGAACTATGGCTACACCTTC. This sequence encodes CASSQGQGTNYGYTF.

The chain has TRBV10-1 and TRBJ2-7, with 7 bases aligning to TRBD2. With 5 bases clipped from V and 3 bases from J, the junction kept 7 bases outside the gene matches. This CDR3 comprises 14 residues. Germline V CDR1 and CDR2: WNHNN, SYGVQD (reference sequence). This chain's CDR3 is CASSRSGTYYEQYF. The CDR3 DNA sequence: TGCGCCAGCAGTCGCAGCGGGACCTACTACGAGCAGTACTTC.

This clone was seen just once. This chain uses TRBV19 with TRBJ2-7; no clear D. The V end lost 6 bases, the J end lost 7 bases, and 25 bases lay between the germline ends. There are 16 residues in the CDR3. Germline CDR1 reads LNHDA; CDR2 reads SQIVND (reference sequence). The CDR3 protein is CASSLLGSGPLGEQYF. The CDR3 coding sequence is TGTGCCAGTAGCCTGCTCGGGTCAGGTCCGCTTGGGGAGCAGTACTTC. Looking up the rest from reference TRBV19 and TRBJ2-7 gives the full variable domain: DGGITQSPKYLFRKEGQNVTLSCEQNLNHDAMYWYRQDPGQGLRLIYYSQIVNDFQKGDIAEGYSVSREKKESFPLTVTSAQKNPTAFYLCASSLLGSGPLGEQYFGPGTRLTVT.

J is TRBJ1-2 and V is TRBV5-1; TRBD1 agrees at 8 bases. Trimming at V came to 7 bases and at J to 6 bases, leaving 17 bases not matched to a gene. The germline V gene encodes CDR1 SGHRS and CDR2 YFSETQ. The length of the CDR3 is 16 residues. In DNA form, the CDR3 reads TGCGCCAGCTCAGTACAGGGGGACACCTTCGCCAATGGCTACACCTTC. This gives the protein CASSVQGDTFANGYTF.

This chain joins TRBV7-9 and TRBJ2-2; D is perhaps TRBD2 (7 bases). V was trimmed by 5 bases and J by 4 bases, leaving 17 bases between them. CDR1 and CDR2 from the germline V gene are SEHNR and FQNEAQ (reference sequence). CDR3 length equals 16 residues. CDR3 in DNA: TGTGCCAGCAGCCCTCTAGGGGGGGCCCCCACCGGGGAGCTGTTTTTT. Amino acid sequence: CASSPLGGAPTGELFF.

This chain uses TRBV12-5 with TRBJ2-3; possibly TRBD1 for D (6 bases). The length of the CDR3 is 15 residues. CDR1 is LGHNT and CDR2 is FRNRAP in the germline V gene. The V gene lost 5 bases and the J gene lost 4 bases, with 16 bases spanning the gap. CDR3 coding DNA: TGTGCTAGTGGTGCCTATACAGGGACCGCAGATACGCAGTATTTT. This encodes CASGAYTGTADTQYF.

The rearrangement uses TRBV29-1 and TRBJ2-3; 7 bases match TRBD2. The J segment lost 0 bases and the V segment lost 5 bases, leaving 8 bases of the junction unmatched. The CDR3 runs 15 residues. The V gene's germline CDR1 is SQVTM and CDR2 ANQGSEA. The CDR3 DNA is TGCAGCGTTACTATCGGCGGGGGAAGCACAGATACGCAGTATTTT. The encoded protein is CSVTIGGGSTDTQYF.

The chain recombines TRBV29-1 with TRBJ2-2; D possibly corresponds to TRBD1 (7 bases). V was cut by 4 bases and J by 4 bases, with 16 bases left in between. The CDR3 is 15 amino acids. From germline, CDR1 is SQVTM and CDR2 ANQGSEA. CDR3 sequence: CSVASPQGGTGELFF. CDR3 bases: TGCAGCGTTGCCAGCCCGCAGGGGGGCACCGGGGAGCTGTTTTTT.

J is TRBJ1-6 and V is TRBV9; weak D call: TRBD1 (6 bases). V lost 4 bases and J 7 bases, leaving 15 bases between the germline ends. The CDR3 runs to 15 residues. The germline CDR1 and CDR2 sequences are SGDLS and YYNGEE. CDR3 protein: CASSLGGARNSPLHF. The CDR3 DNA reads TGTGCCAGCAGCCTCGGGGGGGCGCGGAATTCACCCCTCCACTTT. The variable domain in full, with the rest retrieved from reference TRBV9 and TRBJ1-6, is DSGVTQTPKHLITATGQRVTLRCSPRSGDLSVYWYQQSLDQGLQFLIQYYNGEERAKGNILERFSAQQFPDLHSELNLSSLELGDSALYFCASSLGGARNSPLHFGNGTRLTVT.

This clone is a singleton in its sample. This sequence joins TRBV6-4 and TRBJ1-2; a possible D gene is TRBD1 (5 bases). The germline V gene encodes CDR1 MRHNA and CDR2 SNTAGT. The length of the CDR3 is 15 residues. Between the trimmed V and J ends, which lost 3 bases and 4 bases, there was a span of 15 bases. CDR3 residues: CASSEGHGVFYGYTF. The DNA for the CDR3 is TGTGCCAGCAGTGAAGGACATGGGGTCTTCTATGGCTACACCTTC.

The chain combines TRBV2 with TRBJ1-2; D might be TRBD1 (5 bases). The CDR3 covers 12 residues. V lost 9 bases and J 4 bases, leaving 12 bases between the germline ends. CDR1 and CDR2 from the germline V gene are SNHLY and FYNNEI. CDR3 coding DNA: TGTGCCAGTCGTGGCAGGGTCTATGGCTACACCTTC. It codes for CASRGRVYGYTF.